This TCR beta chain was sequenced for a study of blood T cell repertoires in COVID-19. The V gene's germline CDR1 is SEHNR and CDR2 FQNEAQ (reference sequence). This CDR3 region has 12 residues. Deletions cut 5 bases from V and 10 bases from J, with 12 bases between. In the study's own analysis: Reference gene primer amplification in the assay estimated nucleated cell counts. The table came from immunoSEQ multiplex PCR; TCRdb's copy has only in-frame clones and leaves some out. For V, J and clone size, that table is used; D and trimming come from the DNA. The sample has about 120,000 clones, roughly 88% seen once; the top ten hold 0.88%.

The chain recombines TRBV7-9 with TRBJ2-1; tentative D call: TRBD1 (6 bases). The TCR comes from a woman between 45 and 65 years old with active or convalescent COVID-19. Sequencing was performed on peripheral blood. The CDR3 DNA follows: TGTGCCAGCAGCCATGGGGGCGGGGAGCAGTTCTTC. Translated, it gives CASSHGGGEQFF.